One sample yielded the 28 T cell receptor beta chains listed below, sequenced in a study of CD8 T cells in ankylosing spondylitis. TCRdb re-called the 5' RACE reads with MiXCR, one entry per CDR3 protein. This table holds about 210,000 distinct CDR3 sequences, 8% to 10% found once. Specimen: blood, either unsorted or a sorted T cell fraction (not recorded which). The receptors were sampled from a female donor with ankylosing spondylitis or in good health (not recorded which).

Concerning this clonotype: With a much larger clone just one base away, this may be a read error. This rearrangement joins TRBV18 to TRBJ2-7; a possible D gene is TRBD1 (5 bases). The CDR3 runs to 14 residues. The germline V gene encodes CDR1 KGHSH and CDR2 LQKENI. The CDR3 sequence: CASSPAGKSCEQYF. Written as DNA, the CDR3 is TGTGCCAGCTCTCCAGCAGGGAAGTCCTGCGAGCAGTACTTC.

This clonotype has at least ten counts. The chain employs TRBV5-1 and TRBJ2-4; 12 bases are shared with TRBD2. CDR1 SGHRS and CDR2 YFSETQ come from the germline V gene. The CDR3 runs 14 residues. V was clipped by 4 bases and J by 14 bases; unmatched bases: 10. As DNA, the CDR3 is TGCGCCAGCAGCGGTGAGACTAGCGGGAGAACTAAGTACTTC. This sequence encodes CASSGETSGRTKYF.

This clonotype was counted many times. This chain uses TRBV6-1 with TRBJ2-6; TRBD2 might be the D (6 bases). V lost 8 bases and J lost 4, with 24 bases in between. The CDR3 is made up of 18 amino acids. CDR1 is MNHNS, CDR2 SASEGT, per germline. The CDR3 sequence is CASGRRAGASGGANVLTF. CDR3 DNA sequence: TGTGCCAGCGGCAGGAGGGCAGGTGCATCGGGAGGGGCCAACGTCCTGACTTTC.

This clonotype has at least ten counts. This chain connects TRBV12-3 or TRBV12-4 to TRBJ2-1; 10 nucleotides align to TRBD2. The junction had 8 bases not matched to a gene; V was cut back by 6 bases and J by 6 bases. CDR3 length: 15 amino acids. The CDR3 nucleotides read TGTGCCAGCAGCCCTCACGAGCGGGAGGGCAATGAGCAGTTCTTC. This gives the protein CASSPHEREGNEQFF.

This clonotype occurred many times. This chain uses TRBV2 with TRBJ2-3; D possibly matches TRBD1 or TRBD2 (6 bases each). This CDR3 comprises 14 residues. Per the germline V gene, CDR1 is SNHLY and CDR2 is FYNNEI. V lost 4 bases to trimming and J lost 2 bases, with 10 bases between them. Written as DNA, the CDR3 is TGTGCCAGCAGTGGGAGGGGGGACACAGATACGCAGTATTTT. It translates to CASSGRGDTDTQYF.

This clonotype was counted many times. J is TRBJ1-1 and V is TRBV19; D perhaps matches TRBD1 (6 bases). Between the trimmed V and J ends, which lost 8 bases and 1 base, there was a span of 11 bases. The CDR3 loop spans 13 amino acids. Germline-derived CDR1 and CDR2 are LNHDA and SQIVND (reference sequence). The CDR3 region has the DNA TGTGCCAGTGGGCAGGGGACGAACACTGAAGCTTTCTTT. Protein product: CASGQGTNTEAFF.

The rearrangement joins TRBV7-9 to TRBJ2-7, with 8 bases aligning to TRBD2. Per germline, CDR1 SEHNR and CDR2 FQNEAQ (reference sequence). The V segment lost 10 bases and the J segment 0 bases; nucleotides outside the gene matches: 8. The CDR3 sequence is 14 residues long. For the CDR3, the DNA is TGTGCCATCGGCCCGACTAGCGTCTCCTACGAGCAGTACTTC. It codes for CAIGPTSVSYEQYF.

Ten or more counts support this clonotype. This chain joins TRBV20-1 and TRBJ1-1, with unresolved D. From germline, CDR1 is DFQATT and CDR2 SNEGSKA (reference sequence). This CDR3 contains 11 residues. V was cut by 4 bases and J by 6 bases, with 9 bases left in between. In DNA form, the CDR3 reads TGCAGTGCTAACCACCGATCTGAAGCTTTCTTT. Amino acids: CSANHRSEAFF.

The CDR3 DNA reads as TGTGCCAGCAGTCCGACTAGCGCCAGCTCCTACGAGCAGTACTTC. This gives the protein CASSPTSASSYEQYF. V usage is TRBV6-6 and J usage is TRBJ2-7; 8 bases fit TRBD2. CDR1 and CDR2 from the germline V gene are MNHNY and SVGAGI (reference sequence). V gave up 5 bases and J gave up 0 bases; unmatched junction bases: 6. CDR3 length equals 15 residues.

In its sample, this clonotype was seen a few times. The chain joins TRBV29-1 to TRBJ2-2; 13 bases are shared with TRBD2. Trimming took 4 bases from V and 2 from J; bases not matched to a gene: 1. Germline V gene data show CDR1 as SQVTM and CDR2 as ANQGSEA. The CDR3 loop spans 15 amino acids. CDR3 DNA sequence: TGCAGCGTTGGGACTAGCGGGGGAAACACCGGGGAGCTGTTTTTT. Its protein product is CSVGTSGGNTGELFF.

In this sample, this clonotype turned up many times. This rearrangement joins TRBV29-1 to TRBJ2-5, with unresolved D. Germline values: CDR1 SQVTM, CDR2 ANQGSEA. Trimming took 4 bases from V and 5 from J, leaving 14 bases between them. This CDR3 is 13 amino acids long. This chain's CDR3 is CSVGNAPPETQYF. The CDR3 DNA follows: TGCAGCGTTGGGAACGCGCCACCGGAGACCCAGTACTTC.

Many counts were recorded for this clonotype. The V and J genes are TRBV4-3 and TRBJ2-2, with TRBD2 matching 8 bases. CDR1 is LGHNA and CDR2 is YSLEER in the germline V gene. The CDR3 is made up of 18 amino acids. Trimming at V came to 0 bases and at J to 0 bases, leaving 6 bases not matched to a gene. Here the CDR3 DNA reads TGCGCCAGCAGCCAAGATTTAACTAGCGGTTCGAACACCGGGGAGCTGTTTTTT. It is translated as CASSQDLTSGSNTGELFF.

The genes are TRBV29-1 and TRBJ2-1; tentatively, D is TRBD1 (5 bases). This CDR3 is built from 14 residues. Trimming took 0 bases from V and 7 from J, leaving 13 bases between them. Looked up from germline, CDR1 is SQVTM and CDR2 is ANQGSEA. Here the CDR3 reads CSVEETAGRNEQFF. CDR3 DNA: TGCAGCGTTGAAGAGACGGCAGGGCGTAATGAGCAGTTCTTC.

This clonotype has at least ten counts. The CDR3 nucleotides are TGTGCCATCAGGTCGGAAGCGGGAGATGACTACAATGAGCAGTTCTTC. It yields the protein CAIRSEAGDDYNEQFF. The chain has TRBV10-3 and TRBJ2-1; 8 bases match TRBD2. This CDR3 is built from 16 residues. J was trimmed by 3 bases and V by 6 bases; bases with no gene match: 10. Germline-derived CDR1 and CDR2 are ENHRY and SYGVKD.

This clonotype occurred many times. The J gene is TRBJ2-5, the V gene TRBV5-6, with 11 bases lining up with TRBD2. The CDR3 loop spans 16 amino acids. V lost 0 bases, J lost 3 bases, and 4 bases stayed unmatched. CDR1 and CDR2 from the germline V gene are SGHDT and YYEEEE. The CDR3 spells CASSLGGLAVEETQYF. CDR3 sequence (DNA): TGTGCCAGCAGCTTGGGGGGACTAGCGGTAGAAGAGACCCAGTACTTC.

At least ten counts were recorded for this clonotype. V and J are TRBV20-1 and TRBJ2-1, with no clear D. Germline V lookup: CDR1 DFQATT, CDR2 SNEGSKA (reference sequence). The CDR3 covers 11 residues. Trimming took 6 bases from V and 10 from J, leaving 13 bases between them. The CDR3 spells CSATPLYEQFF. DNA for the CDR3: TGCAGTGCCACGCCCCTTTACGAGCAGTTCTTC.

This clonotype was observed at least ten times. The chain links TRBV2 to TRBJ2-1; 10 bases line up with TRBD2. Germline-derived CDR1 and CDR2 are SNHLY and FYNNEI. This CDR3 contains 17 residues. The V and J ends lost 6 bases and 2 bases, in that order; junction bases with no gene match: 10. The DNA of the CDR3 is TGTGCCAGCAGCTACGGGACTAGCGACACCACCTACAATGAGCAGTTCTTC. Protein product: CASSYGTSDTTYNEQFF.

This clonotype has a count of ten or more. This chain joins TRBV6-2 or TRBV6-3 and TRBJ2-7, with D possibly matching TRBD2 (6 bases). Trimming shortened V by 3 bases and J by 7 bases, and 16 bases separated the two germline ends. CDR3 length: 14 amino acids. Germline loops: CDR1 MNHEY, CDR2 SVGEGT. CDR3: CASSYPGLVREQYF. The CDR3 region has the DNA TGTGCCAGCAGTTATCCGGGACTGGTGAGGGAGCAGTACTTC.

This clonotype came up many times. The chain couples TRBV2 to TRBJ2-2, with 7 bases matching TRBD1. The germline CDR1 and CDR2 sequences are SNHLY and FYNNEI. The CDR3 is 15 amino acids. V was clipped by 7 bases and J by 4 bases; unmatched bases: 9. In nucleotides, the CDR3 is TGTGCCAGCACCCCCCGACAGGGCGGCACCGGGGAGCTGTTTTTT. It codes for CASTPRQGGTGELFF. The full variable domain, with the rest looked up from reference TRBV2 and TRBJ2-2, is EPEVTQTPSHQVTQMGQEVILRCVPISNHLYFYWYRQILGQKVEFLVSFYNNEISEKSEIFDDQFSVERPDGSNFTLKIRSTKLEDSAMYFCASTPRQGGTGELFFGEGSRLTVL.

V usage is TRBV5-6 and J usage is TRBJ2-2, with D perhaps being TRBD1 or TRBD2 (6 bases each). CDR1 and CDR2 (germline): SGHDT, YYEEEE. Between the trimmed V and J ends, which lost 2 bases and 5 bases, there was a span of 25 bases. The CDR3 is 19 residues long. The chain's CDR3 is CASSLRRDTQMRLTGELFF. The CDR3 bases are TGTGCCAGCAGCTTACGGAGGGACACCCAAATGAGGTTGACCGGGGAGCTGTTTTTT.

This clonotype came up many times. This CDR3 reads CASSFWARGDNEQFF. The CDR3 region has the DNA TGTGCCAGCAGCTTCTGGGCCAGGGGGGACAATGAGCAGTTCTTC. The chain couples TRBV7-8 to TRBJ2-1; maybe TRBD1 (7 bases). This CDR3 has 15 residues. CDR1 is SGHVS and CDR2 is FQNEAQ in the germline V gene. Trimming stripped 3 bases from V and 5 bases from J, with 14 bases between.

At least ten counts were recorded for this clonotype. The rearrangement joins TRBV7-2 to TRBJ2-1; no reliable D call. CDR1 is SGHTA and CDR2 is FQGNSA in the germline V gene. Trimming took 10 bases from V and 6 from J, leaving 16 bases between them. The CDR3 covers 13 residues. CDR3 in amino acids: CAIDSGAVNEQFF. CDR3 DNA sequence: TGTGCCATCGATTCCGGAGCCGTCAATGAGCAGTTCTTC.

Points on this clonotype: One base away lies a much larger clone, so this may be a sequencing read error. The chain recombines TRBV4-3 with TRBJ2-1, with 9 bases lining up with TRBD2. The CDR3 has 17 residues. In germline, CDR1 is LGHNA, CDR2 YSLEER. CDR3 loop: CASSQDSGSRSYNERFF. The CDR3 nucleotides are TGCGCCAGCAGCCAGGATAGCGGGAGTAGGTCCTACAATGAGCGGTTCTTC.

This clonotype was seen at least ten times. The chain combines TRBV6-1 with TRBJ2-1, with a tentative D call TRBD2 (6 bases). Deletions cut 6 bases from V and 0 bases from J, with 12 bases between. In germline, CDR1 is MNHNS, CDR2 SASEGT. CDR3 length: 15 amino acids. DNA of the CDR3: TGTGCCAGCAGGTCACGGGGAGGCTCCTACAATGAGCAGTTCTTC. This translates into CASRSRGGSYNEQFF.

As concerns this clonotype: This may stem from a read error, because a much larger clone lies one nucleotide away. The chain is built from TRBV7-7 and TRBJ2-2; D gene uncertain. The CDR3 is 12 residues long. Trimming took 8 bases from V and 6 from J, leaving 10 bases between them. The germline CDR1 and CDR2 sequences are SSHAT and FNYEAQ (reference sequence). CDR3 region: CASGAFAGELFF. CDR3 coding DNA: TGTGCCAGCGGCGCCTTTGCCGGGGAGCTGTTTTTT.

Only a few counts were recorded for this clonotype. The chain employs TRBV20-1 and TRBJ1-2; 8 positions match TRBD1. The CDR3 consists of 14 residues. V lost 4 bases and J lost 4; bases outside the gene matches: 8. CDR1 DFQATT and CDR2 SNEGSKA come from the germline V gene (reference sequence). The CDR3 sequence: CSAKPTGAPYGYTF. CDR3 nucleotide sequence: TGCAGTGCTAAACCGACAGGGGCACCCTATGGCTACACCTTC.

In this sample, this clonotype turned up many times. The chain has TRBV20-1 and TRBJ2-5; 7 bases are a match to TRBD2. With 0 bases clipped from V and 2 bases from J, the junction kept 6 bases outside the gene matches. This CDR3 is 15 amino acids long. Germline V CDR1 and CDR2: DFQATT, SNEGSKA (reference sequence). The CDR3 sequence is CSARDPLAVQETQYF. The DNA for the CDR3 is TGCAGTGCTAGAGATCCGCTAGCGGTGCAAGAGACCCAGTACTTC.

The chain links TRBV5-1 to TRBJ1-4; the match to TRBD1 covers 9 bases. V shed 2 bases and J 8 bases; nucleotides not matched to a gene: 4. CDR3 length: 14 residues. Germline V gives CDR1 SGHRS, CDR2 YFSETQ. Written as DNA, the CDR3 is TGCGCCAGCAGCTTCGGACAGGGGTGGGAAAAACTGTTTTTT. Its protein product is CASSFGQGWEKLFF.